This T cell receptor (beta chain) was captured by sequencing in a study of T cell changes during pregnancy in multiple sclerosis. The table came from immunoSEQ multiplex PCR; TCRdb's copy has only in-frame clones and leaves some out. This sample has approximately 80,000 clones, with about 94% found just once. The CDR3 is 12 residues long. The V and J ends lost 3 bases and 5 bases respectively, with 8 bases between them. CDR1 is GTSNPN, CDR2 SVGIG, per germline (reference sequence). The specimen was peripheral blood, collected in the third trimester of pregnancy. The receptor comes from a female donor with multiple sclerosis, enrolled in a pregnancy study. The J gene is TRBJ2-1, the V gene TRBV30, with D uncertain. The CDR3 coding sequence is TGTGCCTGGAGGAAGAGAGACAATGAGCAGTTCTTC. Translating it yields CAWRKRDNEQFF.